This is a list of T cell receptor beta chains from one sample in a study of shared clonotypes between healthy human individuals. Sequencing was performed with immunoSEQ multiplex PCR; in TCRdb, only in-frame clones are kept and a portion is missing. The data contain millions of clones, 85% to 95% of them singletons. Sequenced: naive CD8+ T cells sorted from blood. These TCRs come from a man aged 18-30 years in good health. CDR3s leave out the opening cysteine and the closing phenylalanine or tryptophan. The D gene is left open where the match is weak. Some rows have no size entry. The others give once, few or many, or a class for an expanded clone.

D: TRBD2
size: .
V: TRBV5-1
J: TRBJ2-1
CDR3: ASSFWGLAAYNEQF

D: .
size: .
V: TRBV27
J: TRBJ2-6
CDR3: ARSNPGLISGANVLT

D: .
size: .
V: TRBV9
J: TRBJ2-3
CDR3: ASSPLWSVDTQY

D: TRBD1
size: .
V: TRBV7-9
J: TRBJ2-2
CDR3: ASSLTRDRTNTGELF

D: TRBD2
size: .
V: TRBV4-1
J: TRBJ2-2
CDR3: ASSLGRGSGTGELF

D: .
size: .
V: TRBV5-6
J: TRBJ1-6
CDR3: ASSLAGSSGAESPLH

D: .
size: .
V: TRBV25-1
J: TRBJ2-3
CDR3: ASSSPGRYTDTQY

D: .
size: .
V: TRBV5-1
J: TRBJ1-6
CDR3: ASSLGPNSPLH

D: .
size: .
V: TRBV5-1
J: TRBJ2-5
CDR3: ASRRGETQY

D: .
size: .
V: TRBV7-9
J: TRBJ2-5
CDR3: ASTLQGFQETQY

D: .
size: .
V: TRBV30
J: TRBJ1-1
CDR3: AWSVGGTEAF

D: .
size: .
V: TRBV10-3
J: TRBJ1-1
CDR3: AISVNRASEGTEAF

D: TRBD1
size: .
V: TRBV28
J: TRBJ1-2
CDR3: ASRTGQAPT

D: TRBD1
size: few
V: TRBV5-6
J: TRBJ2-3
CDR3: ASRFGQVQDTQY

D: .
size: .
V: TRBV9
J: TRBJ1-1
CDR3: ASSVDISTEAF

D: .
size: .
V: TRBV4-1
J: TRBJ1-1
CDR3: ASSRRQLADTEAF

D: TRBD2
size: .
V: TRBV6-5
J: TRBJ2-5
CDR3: ASSYSASGYQETQY

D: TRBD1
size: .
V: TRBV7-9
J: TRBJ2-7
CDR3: ASSPESGQGLYEQY

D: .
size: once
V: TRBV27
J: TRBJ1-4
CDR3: ASSFLPSNEKLF

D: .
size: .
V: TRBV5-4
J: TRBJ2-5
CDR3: ASSLGGGETQY

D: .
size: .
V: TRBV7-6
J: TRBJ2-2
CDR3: ASSLGPSNTGELF

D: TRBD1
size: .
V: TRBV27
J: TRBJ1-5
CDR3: ASSTTGLGRQPQH

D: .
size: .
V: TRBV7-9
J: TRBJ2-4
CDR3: ASSPHNSEDIQY

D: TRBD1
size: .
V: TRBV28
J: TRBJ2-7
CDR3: ASSLPGQGAYEQY

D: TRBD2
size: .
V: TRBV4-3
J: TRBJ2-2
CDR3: ASSQDWGLDPGELF

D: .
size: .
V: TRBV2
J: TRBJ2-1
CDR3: ASSEGGEQF

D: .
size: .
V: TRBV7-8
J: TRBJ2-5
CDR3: ASSQPGRQETQY

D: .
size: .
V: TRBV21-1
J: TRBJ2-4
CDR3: ASSPKGQGRTRTKNIQY

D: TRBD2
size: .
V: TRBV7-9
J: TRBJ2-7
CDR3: ASSSGTSGYEQY

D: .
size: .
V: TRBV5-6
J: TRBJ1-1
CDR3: ASSLGFGPGAGTEAF

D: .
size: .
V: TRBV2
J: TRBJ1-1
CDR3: ASRLGPGTEAF

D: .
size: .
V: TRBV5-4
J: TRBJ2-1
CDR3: ASSRGDEQF

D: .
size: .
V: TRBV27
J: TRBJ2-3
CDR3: ASRGSAISTDTQY

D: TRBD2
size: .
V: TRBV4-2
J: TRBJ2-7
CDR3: ASSQEGLAGTYEQY

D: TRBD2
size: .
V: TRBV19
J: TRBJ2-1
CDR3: ASSIASGAYNEQF

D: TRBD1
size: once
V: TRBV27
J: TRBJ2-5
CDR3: ASSSGRRTGAWSETQY

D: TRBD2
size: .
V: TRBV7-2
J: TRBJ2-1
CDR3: ASSATSGSAEQF

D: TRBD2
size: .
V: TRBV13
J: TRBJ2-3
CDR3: ASSSSGSTDTQY

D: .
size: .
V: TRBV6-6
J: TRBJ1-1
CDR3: ASSYSTSLGTEAF

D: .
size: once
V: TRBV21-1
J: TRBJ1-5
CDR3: ASSGGGSPNQPQH

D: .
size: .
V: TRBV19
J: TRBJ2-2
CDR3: ASSHLASSAGELF

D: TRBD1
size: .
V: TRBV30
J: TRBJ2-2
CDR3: AWTPGQGAGELF

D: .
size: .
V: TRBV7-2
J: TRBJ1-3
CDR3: ASSLGGYSGNTIY

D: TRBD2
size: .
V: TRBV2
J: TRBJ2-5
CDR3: ASSEGLAGQNQETQY

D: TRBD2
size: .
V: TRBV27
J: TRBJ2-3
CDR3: ASTSSWGGIDTQY

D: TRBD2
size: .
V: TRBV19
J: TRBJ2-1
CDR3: ASSIDGGGEQF

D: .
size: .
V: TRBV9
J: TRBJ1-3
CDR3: ASTPGTSTADTIY

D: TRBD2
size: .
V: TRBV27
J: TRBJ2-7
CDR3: ASSLILAGGTSYEQY

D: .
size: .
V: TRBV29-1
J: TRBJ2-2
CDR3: SVAGGTVNTGELF

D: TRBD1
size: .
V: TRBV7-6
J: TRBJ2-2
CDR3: ASSSLALTGAANTGELF